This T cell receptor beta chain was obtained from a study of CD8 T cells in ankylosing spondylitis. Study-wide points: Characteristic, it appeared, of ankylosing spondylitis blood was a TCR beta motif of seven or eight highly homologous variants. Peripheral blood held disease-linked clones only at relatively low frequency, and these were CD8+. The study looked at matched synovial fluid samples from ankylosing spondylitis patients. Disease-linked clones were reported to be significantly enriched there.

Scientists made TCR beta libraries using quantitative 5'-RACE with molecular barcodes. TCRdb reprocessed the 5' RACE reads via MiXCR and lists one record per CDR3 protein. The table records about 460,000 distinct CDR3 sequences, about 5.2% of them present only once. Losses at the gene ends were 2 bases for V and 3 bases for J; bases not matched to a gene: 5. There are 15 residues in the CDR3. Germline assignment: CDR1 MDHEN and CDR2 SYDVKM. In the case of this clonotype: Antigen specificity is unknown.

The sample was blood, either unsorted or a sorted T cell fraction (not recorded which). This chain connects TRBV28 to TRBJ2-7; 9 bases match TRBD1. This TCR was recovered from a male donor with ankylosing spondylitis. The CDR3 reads CASSLRDRVFYEQYF. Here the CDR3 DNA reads TGTGCCAGCAGTTTAAGGGACAGGGTTTTCTACGAGCAGTACTTC.